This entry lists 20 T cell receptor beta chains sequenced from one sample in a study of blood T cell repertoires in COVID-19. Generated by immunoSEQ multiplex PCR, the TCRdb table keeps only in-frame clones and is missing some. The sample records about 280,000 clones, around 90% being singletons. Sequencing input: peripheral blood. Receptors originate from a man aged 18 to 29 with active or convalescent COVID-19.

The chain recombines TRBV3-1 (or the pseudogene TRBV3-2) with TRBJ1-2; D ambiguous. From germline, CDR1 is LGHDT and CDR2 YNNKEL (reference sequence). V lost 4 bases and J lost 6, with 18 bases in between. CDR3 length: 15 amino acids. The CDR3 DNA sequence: TGTGCCAGCAGCCTTGCCGGGAGGATAAGGGATGGCTACACCTTC. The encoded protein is CASSLAGRIRDGYTF.

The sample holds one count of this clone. CDR3 nucleotide sequence: TGTGCCAGCAGCTTAGGACCGGGACAGGACATAAATAATTCACCCCTCCACTTT. It translates to CASSLGPGQDINNSPLHF. The rearrangement uses TRBV7-3 and TRBJ1-6; 8 positions agree with TRBD1. V was clipped by 2 bases and J by 5 bases; unmatched bases: 11. The CDR3 is made up of 18 amino acids. Germline values: CDR1 SGHTA, CDR2 FQGTGA.

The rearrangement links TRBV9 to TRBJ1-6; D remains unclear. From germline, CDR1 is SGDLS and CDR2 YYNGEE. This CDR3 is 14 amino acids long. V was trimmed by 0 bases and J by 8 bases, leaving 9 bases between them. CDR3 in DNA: TGTGCCAGCAGCGTAGATAGGAGGGATTCACCCCTCCACTTT. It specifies CASSVDRRDSPLHF.

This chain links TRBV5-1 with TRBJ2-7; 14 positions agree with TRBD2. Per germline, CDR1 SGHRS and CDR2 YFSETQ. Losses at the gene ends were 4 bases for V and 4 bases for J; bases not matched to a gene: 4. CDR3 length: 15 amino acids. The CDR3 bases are TGCGCCAGCAGCATAGGGACTAGCGGGGGTTACGAGCAGTACTTC. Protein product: CASSIGTSGGYEQYF.

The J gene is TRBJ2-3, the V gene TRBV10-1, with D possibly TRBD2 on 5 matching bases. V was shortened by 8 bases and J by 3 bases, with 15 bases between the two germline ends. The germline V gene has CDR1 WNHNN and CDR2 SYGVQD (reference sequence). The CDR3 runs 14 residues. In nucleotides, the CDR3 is TGCGCCAGCGCCCGGGAAGCCGGGACAGATACGCAGTATTTT. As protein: CASAREAGTDTQYF.

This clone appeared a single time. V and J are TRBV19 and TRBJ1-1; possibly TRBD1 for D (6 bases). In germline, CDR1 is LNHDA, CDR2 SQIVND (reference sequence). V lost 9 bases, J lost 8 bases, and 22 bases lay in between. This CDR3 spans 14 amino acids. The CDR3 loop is CASLPRGGVPEAFF. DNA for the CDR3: TGTGCCAGCCTACCTAGGGGGGGAGTACCAGAAGCTTTCTTT.

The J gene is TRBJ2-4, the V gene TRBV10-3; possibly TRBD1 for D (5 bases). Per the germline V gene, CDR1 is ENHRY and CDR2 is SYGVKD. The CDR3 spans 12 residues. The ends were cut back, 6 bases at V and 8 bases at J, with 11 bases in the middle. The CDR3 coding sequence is TGTGCCATCAGCCCCGACAGAGACATTCAGTACTTC. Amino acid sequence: CAISPDRDIQYF.

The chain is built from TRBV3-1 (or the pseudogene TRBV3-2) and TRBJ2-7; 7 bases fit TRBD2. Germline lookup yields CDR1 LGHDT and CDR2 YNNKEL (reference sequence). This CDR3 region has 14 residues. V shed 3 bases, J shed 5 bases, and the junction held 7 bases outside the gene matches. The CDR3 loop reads CASSQTSTIHEQYF. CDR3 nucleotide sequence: TGTGCCAGCAGCCAGACTAGCACTATACACGAGCAGTACTTC.

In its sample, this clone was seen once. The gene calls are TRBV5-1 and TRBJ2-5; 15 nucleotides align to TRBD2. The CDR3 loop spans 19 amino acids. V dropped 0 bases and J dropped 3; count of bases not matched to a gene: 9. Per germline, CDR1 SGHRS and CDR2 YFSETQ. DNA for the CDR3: TGCGCCAGCAGCTTGGAGGGACTAGCGGGGGGCTCTCTCAAAGAGACCCAGTACTTC. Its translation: CASSLEGLAGGSLKETQYF.

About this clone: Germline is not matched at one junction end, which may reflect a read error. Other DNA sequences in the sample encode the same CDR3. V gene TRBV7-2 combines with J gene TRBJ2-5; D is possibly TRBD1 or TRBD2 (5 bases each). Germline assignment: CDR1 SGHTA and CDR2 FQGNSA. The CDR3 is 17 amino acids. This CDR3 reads CASSLGTGTIGRETQYF. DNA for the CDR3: TGTGCCAGTAGCTTAGGGACGGGAACTATTGGGCGGGAGACCCAGTACTTC.

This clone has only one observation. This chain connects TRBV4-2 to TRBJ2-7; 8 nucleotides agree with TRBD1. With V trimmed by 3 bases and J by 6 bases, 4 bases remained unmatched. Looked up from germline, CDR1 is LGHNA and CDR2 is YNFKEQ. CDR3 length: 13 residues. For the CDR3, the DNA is TGTGCCAGCAGCCAGAACAGGGGGGTCGAGCAGTACTTC. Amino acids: CASSQNRGVEQYF.

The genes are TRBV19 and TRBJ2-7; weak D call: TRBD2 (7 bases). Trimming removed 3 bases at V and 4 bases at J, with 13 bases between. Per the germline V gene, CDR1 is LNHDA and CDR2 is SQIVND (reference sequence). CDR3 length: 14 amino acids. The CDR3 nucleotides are TGTGCCAGTAGTATTTACGGGGGGCTTTACGAGCAGTACTTC. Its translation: CASSIYGGLYEQYF.

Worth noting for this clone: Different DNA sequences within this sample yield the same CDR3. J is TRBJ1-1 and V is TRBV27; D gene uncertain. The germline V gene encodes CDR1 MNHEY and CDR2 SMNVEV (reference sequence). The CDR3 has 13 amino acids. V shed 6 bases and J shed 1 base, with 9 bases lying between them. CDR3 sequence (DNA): TGTGCCAGCAGCCTACGGGGGAACACTGAAGCTTTCTTT. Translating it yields CASSLRGNTEAFF.

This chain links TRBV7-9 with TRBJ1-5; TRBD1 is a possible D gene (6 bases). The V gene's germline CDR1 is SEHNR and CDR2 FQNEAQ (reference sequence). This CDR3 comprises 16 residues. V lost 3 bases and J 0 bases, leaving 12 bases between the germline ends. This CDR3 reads CASSFTTGFSNQPQHF. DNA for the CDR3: TGTGCCAGCAGCTTCACGACAGGATTTAGCAATCAGCCCCAGCATTTT. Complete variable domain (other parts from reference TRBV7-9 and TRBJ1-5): DTGVSQNPRHKITKRGQNVTFRCDPISEHNRLYWYRQTLGQGPEFLTYFQNEAQLEKSRLLSDRFSAERPKGSFSTLEIQRTEQGDSAMYLCASSFTTGFSNQPQHFGDGTRLSIL.

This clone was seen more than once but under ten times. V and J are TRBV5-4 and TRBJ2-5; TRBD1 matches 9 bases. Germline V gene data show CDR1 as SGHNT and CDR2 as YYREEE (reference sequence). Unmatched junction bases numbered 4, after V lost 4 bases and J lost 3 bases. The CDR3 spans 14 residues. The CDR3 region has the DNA TGTGCCAGCAGCCAAAGACAGGGGGAAGAGACCCAGTACTTC. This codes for CASSQRQGEETQYF.

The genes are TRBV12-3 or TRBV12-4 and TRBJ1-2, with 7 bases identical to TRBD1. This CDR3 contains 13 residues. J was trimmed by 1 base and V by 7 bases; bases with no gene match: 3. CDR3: CASKAGGNYGYTF. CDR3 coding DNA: TGTGCCAGCAAGGCAGGGGGTAACTATGGCTACACCTTC.

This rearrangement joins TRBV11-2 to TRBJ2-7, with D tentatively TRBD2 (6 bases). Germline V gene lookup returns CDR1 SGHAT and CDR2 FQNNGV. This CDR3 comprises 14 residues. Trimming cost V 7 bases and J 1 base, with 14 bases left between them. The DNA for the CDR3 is TGTGCCAGCACCGAGGGACTTTCGTCCTACGAGCAGTACTTC. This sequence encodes CASTEGLSSYEQYF.

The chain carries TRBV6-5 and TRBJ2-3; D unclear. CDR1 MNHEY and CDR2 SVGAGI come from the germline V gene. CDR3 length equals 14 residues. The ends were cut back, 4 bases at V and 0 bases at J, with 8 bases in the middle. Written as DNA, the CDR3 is TGTGCCAGCAGTTCCACCGGGAGCACAGATACGCAGTATTTT. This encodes CASSSTGSTDTQYF.

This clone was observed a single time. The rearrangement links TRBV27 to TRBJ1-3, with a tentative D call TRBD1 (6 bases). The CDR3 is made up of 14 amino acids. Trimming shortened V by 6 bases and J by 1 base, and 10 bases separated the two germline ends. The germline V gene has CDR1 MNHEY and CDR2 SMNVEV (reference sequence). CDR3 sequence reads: CASSVTGSGNTIYF. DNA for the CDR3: TGTGCCAGCAGCGTGACAGGATCTGGAAACACCATATATTTT.

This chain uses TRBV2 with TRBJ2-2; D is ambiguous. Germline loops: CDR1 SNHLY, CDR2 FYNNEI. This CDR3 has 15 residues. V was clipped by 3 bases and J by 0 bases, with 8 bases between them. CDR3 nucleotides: TGTGCCAGCAGTGACAGTCCCGCGAACACCGGGGAGCTGTTTTTT. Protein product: CASSDSPANTGELFF.